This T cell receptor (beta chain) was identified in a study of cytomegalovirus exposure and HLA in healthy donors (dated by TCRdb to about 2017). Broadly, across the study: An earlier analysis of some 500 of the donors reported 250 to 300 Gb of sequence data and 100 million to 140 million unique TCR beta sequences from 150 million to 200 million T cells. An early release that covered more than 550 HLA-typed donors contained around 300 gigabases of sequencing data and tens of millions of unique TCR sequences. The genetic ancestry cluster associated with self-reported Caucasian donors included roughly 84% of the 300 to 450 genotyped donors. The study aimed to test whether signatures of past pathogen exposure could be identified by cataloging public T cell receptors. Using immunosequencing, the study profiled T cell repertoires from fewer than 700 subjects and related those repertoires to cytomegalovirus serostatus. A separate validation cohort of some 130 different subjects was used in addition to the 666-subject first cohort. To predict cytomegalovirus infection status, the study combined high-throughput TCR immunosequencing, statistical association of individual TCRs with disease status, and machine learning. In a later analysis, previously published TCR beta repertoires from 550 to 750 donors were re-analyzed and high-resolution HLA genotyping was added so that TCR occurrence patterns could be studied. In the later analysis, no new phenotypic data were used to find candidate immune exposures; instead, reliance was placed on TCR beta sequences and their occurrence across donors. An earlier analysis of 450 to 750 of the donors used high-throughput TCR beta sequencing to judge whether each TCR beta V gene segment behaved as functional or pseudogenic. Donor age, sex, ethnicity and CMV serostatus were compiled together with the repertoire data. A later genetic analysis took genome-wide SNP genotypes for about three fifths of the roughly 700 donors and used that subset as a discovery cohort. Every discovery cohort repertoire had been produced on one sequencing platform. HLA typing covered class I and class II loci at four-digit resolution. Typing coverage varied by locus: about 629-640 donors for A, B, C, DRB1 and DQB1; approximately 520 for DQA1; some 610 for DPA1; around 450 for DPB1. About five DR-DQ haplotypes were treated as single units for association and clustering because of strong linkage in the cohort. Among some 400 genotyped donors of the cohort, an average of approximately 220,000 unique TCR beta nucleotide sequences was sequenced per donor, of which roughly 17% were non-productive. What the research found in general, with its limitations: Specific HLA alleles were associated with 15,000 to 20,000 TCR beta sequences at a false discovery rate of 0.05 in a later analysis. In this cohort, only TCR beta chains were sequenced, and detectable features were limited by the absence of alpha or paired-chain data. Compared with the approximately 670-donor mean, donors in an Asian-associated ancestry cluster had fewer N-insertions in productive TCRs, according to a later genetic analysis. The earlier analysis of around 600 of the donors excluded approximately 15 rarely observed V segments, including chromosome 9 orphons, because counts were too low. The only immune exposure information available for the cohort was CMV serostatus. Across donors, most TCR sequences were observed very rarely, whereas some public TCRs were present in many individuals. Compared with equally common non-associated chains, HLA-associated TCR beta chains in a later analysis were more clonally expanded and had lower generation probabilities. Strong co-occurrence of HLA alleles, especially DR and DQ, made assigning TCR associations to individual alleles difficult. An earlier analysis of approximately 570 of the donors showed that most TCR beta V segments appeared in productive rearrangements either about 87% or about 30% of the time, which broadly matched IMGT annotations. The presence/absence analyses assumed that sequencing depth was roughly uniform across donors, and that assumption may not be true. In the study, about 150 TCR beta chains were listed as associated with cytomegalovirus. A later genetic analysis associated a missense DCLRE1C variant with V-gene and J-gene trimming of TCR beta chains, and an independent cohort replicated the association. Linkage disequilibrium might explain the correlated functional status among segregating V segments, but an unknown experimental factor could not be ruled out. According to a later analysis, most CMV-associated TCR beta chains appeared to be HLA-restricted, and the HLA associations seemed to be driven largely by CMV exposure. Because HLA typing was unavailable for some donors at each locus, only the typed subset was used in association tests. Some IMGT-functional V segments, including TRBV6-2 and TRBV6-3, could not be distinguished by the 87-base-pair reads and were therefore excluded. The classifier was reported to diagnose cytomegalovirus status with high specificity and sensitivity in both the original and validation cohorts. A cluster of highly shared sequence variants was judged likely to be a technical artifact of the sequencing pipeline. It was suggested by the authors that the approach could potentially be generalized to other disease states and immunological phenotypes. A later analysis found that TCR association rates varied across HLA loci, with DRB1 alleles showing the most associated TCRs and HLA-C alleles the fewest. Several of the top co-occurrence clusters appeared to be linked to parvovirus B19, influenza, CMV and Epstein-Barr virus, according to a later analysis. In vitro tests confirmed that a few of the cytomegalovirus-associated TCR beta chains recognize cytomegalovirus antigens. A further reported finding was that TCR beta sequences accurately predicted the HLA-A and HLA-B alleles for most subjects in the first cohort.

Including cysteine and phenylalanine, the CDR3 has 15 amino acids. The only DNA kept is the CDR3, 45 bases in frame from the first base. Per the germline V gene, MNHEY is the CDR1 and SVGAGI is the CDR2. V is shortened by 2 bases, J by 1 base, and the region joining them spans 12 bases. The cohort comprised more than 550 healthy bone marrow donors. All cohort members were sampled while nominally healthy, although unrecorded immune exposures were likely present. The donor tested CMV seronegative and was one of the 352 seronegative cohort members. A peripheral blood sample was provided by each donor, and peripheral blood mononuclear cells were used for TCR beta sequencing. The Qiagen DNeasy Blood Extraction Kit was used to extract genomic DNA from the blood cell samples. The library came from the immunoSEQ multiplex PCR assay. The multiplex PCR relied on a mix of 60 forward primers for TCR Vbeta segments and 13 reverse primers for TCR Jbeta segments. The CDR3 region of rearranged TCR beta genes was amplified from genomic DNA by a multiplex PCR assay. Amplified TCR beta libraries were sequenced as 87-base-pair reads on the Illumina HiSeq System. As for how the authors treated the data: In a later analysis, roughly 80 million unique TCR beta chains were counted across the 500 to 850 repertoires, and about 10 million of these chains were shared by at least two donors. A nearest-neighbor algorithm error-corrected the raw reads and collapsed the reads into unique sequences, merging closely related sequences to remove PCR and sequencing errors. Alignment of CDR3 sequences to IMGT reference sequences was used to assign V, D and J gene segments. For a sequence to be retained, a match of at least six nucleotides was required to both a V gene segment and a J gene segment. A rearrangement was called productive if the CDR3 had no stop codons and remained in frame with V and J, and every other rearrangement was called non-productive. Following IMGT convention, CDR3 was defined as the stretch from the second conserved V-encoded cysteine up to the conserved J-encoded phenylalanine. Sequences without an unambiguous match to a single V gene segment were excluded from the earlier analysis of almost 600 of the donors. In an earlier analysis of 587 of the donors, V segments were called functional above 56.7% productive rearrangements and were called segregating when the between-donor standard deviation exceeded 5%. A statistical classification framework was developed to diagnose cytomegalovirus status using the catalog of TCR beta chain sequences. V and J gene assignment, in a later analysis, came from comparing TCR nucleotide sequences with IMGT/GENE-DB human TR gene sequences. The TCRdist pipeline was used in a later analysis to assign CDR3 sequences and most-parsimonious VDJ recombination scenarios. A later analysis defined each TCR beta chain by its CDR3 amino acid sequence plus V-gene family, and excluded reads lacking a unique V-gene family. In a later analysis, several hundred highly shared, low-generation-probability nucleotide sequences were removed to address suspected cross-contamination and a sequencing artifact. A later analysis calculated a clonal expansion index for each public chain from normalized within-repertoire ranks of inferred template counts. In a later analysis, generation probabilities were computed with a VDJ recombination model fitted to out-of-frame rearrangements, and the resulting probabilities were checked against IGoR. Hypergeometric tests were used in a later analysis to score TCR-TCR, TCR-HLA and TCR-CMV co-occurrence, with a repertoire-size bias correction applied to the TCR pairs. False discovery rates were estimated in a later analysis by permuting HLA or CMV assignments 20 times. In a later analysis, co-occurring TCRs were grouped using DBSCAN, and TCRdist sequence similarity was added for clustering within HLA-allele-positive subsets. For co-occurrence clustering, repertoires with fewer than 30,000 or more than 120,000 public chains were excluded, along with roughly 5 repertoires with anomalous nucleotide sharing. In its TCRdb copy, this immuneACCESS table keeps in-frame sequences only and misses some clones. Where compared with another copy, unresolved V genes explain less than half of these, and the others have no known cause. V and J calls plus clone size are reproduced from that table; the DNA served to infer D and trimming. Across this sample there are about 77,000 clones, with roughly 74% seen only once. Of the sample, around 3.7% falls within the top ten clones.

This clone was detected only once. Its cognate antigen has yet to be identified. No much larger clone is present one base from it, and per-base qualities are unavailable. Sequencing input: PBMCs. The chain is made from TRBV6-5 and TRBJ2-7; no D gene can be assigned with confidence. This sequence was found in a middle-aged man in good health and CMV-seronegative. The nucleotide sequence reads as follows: TGTGCCAGCAGTTACGACGGCCAGGTATCCTACGAGCAGTACTTC. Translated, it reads CASSYDGQVSYEQYF.